These 32 T cell receptor beta chains originate from one sample sequenced in a study of shared clonotypes between healthy human individuals. Method: immunoSEQ multiplex PCR; TCRdb's copy keeps in-frame clones and lacks some. The sample includes a few million clones, approximately 94% of them seen just once. The sample consisted of naive CD4+ T cells sorted from blood. The subset here: CD45RA+ positively selected. The source is a man aged 18-30 years in good health.

In this sample, this clone turned up once. The chain recombines TRBV7-2 with TRBJ2-7; TRBD2 matches 10 bases. Germline values: CDR1 SGHTA, CDR2 FQGNSA. CDR3 size: 15 residues. The V segment lost 5 bases and the J segment 2 bases; nucleotides outside the gene matches: 6. CDR3 DNA: TGTGCCAGCAGCCCCGCGGGACTAGCGCCCTACGAGCAGTACTTC. Translated: CASSPAGLAPYEQYF. Variable domain in full (rest from reference TRBV7-2 and TRBJ2-7): GAGVSQSPSNKVTEKGKDVELRCDPISGHTALYWYRQSLGQGLEFLIYFQGNSAPDKSGLPSDRFSAERTGGSVSTLTIQRTQQEDSAVYLCASSPAGLAPYEQYFGPGTRLTVT.

J is TRBJ2-7 and V is TRBV11-2; 7 nucleotides match TRBD2. The CDR3 extends over 11 amino acids. Losses at the gene ends were 5 bases for V and 10 bases for J; bases not matched to a gene: 5. CDR1 is SGHAT and CDR2 is FQNNGV in the germline V gene. CDR3 coding DNA: TGTGCCAGCAGCCCAGCGGGAACTCAGTACTTC. It codes for CASSPAGTQYF.

The chain joins TRBV10-2 to TRBJ1-3; D is unresolved. CDR1 is WSHSY, CDR2 SAAADI, per germline. This CDR3 has 16 amino acids. V gave up 2 bases and J gave up 0 bases, with 11 bases separating them. The CDR3 DNA follows: TGCGCCAGCAGTGAGCTATCTTCGAGCTCTGGAAACACCATATATTTT. It translates to CASSELSSSSGNTIYF.

The chain carries TRBV7-9 and TRBJ2-5; 9 nucleotides align to TRBD1. The germline gives CDR1 SEHNR, CDR2 FQNEAQ (reference sequence). J lost 8 bases, V lost 4 bases, and 5 bases had no gene match. This CDR3 comprises 13 residues. As DNA, the CDR3 is TGTGCCAGCAGCTCGGACAGGGGAGCCACCCAGTACTTC. Amino acid sequence: CASSSDRGATQYF.

The chain couples TRBV2 to TRBJ2-7; no clear D. Trimming pared 4 bases from V and 4 bases from J, leaving 5 bases between. Germline CDR1 is SNHLY and CDR2 is FYNNEI. There are 11 residues in the CDR3. CDR3 sequence reads: CASSVMYEQYF. The CDR3, as DNA: TGTGCCAGCAGTGTAATGTACGAGCAGTACTTC.

A remark on this clone: Other DNA sequences of this sample code for an identical CDR3. This chain connects TRBV18 to TRBJ2-7, with 11 bases lining up with TRBD1. Germline V gene lookup returns CDR1 KGHSH and CDR2 LQKENI. The CDR3 contains 15 residues. V was pared by 3 bases and J by 3 bases, with 4 bases of the junction left unmatched. The CDR3 DNA reads as TGTGCCAGCTCACCCGGACAGGGGGCTAGCTACGAGCAGTACTTC. Translation: CASSPGQGASYEQYF.

Turning to this clone: Additional DNA sequences in this sample encode the identical CDR3. The V call is TRBV9, the J call TRBJ2-3, with D possibly being TRBD1 (5 bases). Trimming removed 0 bases at V and 2 bases at J, with 10 bases between. Germline lookup yields CDR1 SGDLS and CDR2 YYNGEE. The CDR3 runs 15 residues. CDR3 amino acids: CASSVAAGSTDTQYF. DNA for the CDR3: TGTGCCAGCAGCGTAGCTGCAGGGTCCACAGATACGCAGTATTTT. Full variable domain (outside the CDR3, taken from reference TRBV9 and TRBJ2-3): DSGVTQTPKHLITATGQRVTLRCSPRSGDLSVYWYQQSLDQGLQFLIQYYNGEERAKGNILERFSAQQFPDLHSELNLSSLELGDSALYFCASSVAAGSTDTQYFGPGTRLTVL.

The chain uses TRBV19 and TRBJ2-7, with D possibly matching TRBD1 (6 bases). From germline, CDR1 is LNHDA and CDR2 SQIVND (reference sequence). CDR3 length equals 14 residues. V was clipped by 3 bases and J by 3 bases, with 12 bases between them. The CDR3 region has the DNA TGTGCCAGTAGTATTTCACAGGGTGGCTACGAGCAGTACTTC. Translation gives CASSISQGGYEQYF.

V gene TRBV7-9 combines with J gene TRBJ2-5; D gene uncertain. The V and J ends lost 1 base and 7 bases respectively, with 10 bases between them. The CDR3 loop spans 13 amino acids. The V gene's germline CDR1 is SEHNR and CDR2 FQNEAQ (reference sequence). CDR3: CASSLERRRTQYF. CDR3 sequence (DNA): TGTGCCAGCAGCTTAGAGCGCCGTAGGACCCAGTACTTC.

The genes are TRBV5-4 and TRBJ2-7, with D unclear. Germline CDR1 reads SGHNT; CDR2 reads YYREEE (reference sequence). CDR3 length: 16 residues. The V and J ends lost 4 bases and 0 bases respectively, with 17 bases between them. CDR3 nucleotides: TGTGCCAGCAGCCCTGCCCCCCTAGTTTTCTCCTACGAGCAGTACTTC. It is translated as CASSPAPLVFSYEQYF.

Regarding this clone: Other DNA variants within this sample encode the same CDR3. V usage is TRBV11-1 and J usage is TRBJ2-1; 8 bases line up with TRBD2. The CDR3 is 15 residues long. Germline V lookup: CDR1 SGHAT, CDR2 FQDESV (reference sequence). V lost 3 bases, J lost 1 base, and 2 bases stayed unmatched. CDR3 DNA sequence: TGTGCCAGCAGCTTGGGCGGGGGGTCCTACAATGAGCAGTTCTTC. Translated, it gives CASSLGGGSYNEQFF.

This clone has a single count. Additional DNA sequences in this sample encode the identical CDR3. The chain joins TRBV30 to TRBJ2-5; D call uncertain. V gave up 1 base and J gave up 2 bases, with 2 bases separating them. The germline gives CDR1 GTSNPN, CDR2 SVGIG (reference sequence). The CDR3 has 11 amino acids. The chain's CDR3 is CAWSAQETQYF. CDR3 nucleotides: TGTGCCTGGAGTGCACAAGAGACCCAGTACTTC.

The V call is TRBV5-1, the J call TRBJ1-2, with a tentative D call TRBD1 (6 bases). With 0 bases removed from V and 4 bases from J, the gap between germline ends came to 7 bases. The CDR3 extends over 13 amino acids. Germline CDR1 reads SGHRS; CDR2 reads YFSETQ. The CDR3 coding sequence is TGCGCCAGCAGCTTGGCGGACAGCTATGGCTACACCTTC. Translated: CASSLADSYGYTF.

This clone was observed a single time. The chain is built from TRBV5-5 and TRBJ1-3, with 8 bases lining up with TRBD1. Germline assignment: CDR1 SGHKS and CDR2 YYEKEE (reference sequence). V shed 4 bases, J shed 4 bases, and the junction held 10 bases outside the gene matches. The CDR3 has 16 amino acids. The CDR3 sequence is CASSEGQDVSGNTIYF. The CDR3 DNA is TGTGCCAGCAGCGAGGGACAGGATGTTTCCGGAAACACCATATATTTT.

The genes are TRBV2 and TRBJ2-7; tentatively, D is TRBD1 (5 bases). CDR3 size: 12 residues. Per the germline V gene, CDR1 is SNHLY and CDR2 is FYNNEI. Trimming cost V 10 bases and J 4 bases, with 14 bases left between them. CDR3 region: CATSPAGYEQYF. In DNA, the CDR3 is TGTGCCACCTCCCCCGCAGGGTACGAGCAGTACTTC.

This clone was counted once. The chain links TRBV27 to TRBJ2-2, with 8 bases that match TRBD1. This CDR3 has 15 amino acids. The V segment lost 8 bases and the J segment 4 bases; nucleotides outside the gene matches: 9. The germline V gene encodes CDR1 MNHEY and CDR2 SMNVEV (reference sequence). CDR3 DNA sequence: TGTGCCAGCCGTCCTGGTCAGGGGGCCACCGGGGAGCTGTTTTTT. Its translation: CASRPGQGATGELFF.

With regard to this clone: The same CDR3 arises from other DNA sequences in this sample as well. The CDR3 bases are TGTGCCAGCAGTACGGGGGGACAAGAGACCCAGTACTTC. This encodes CASSTGGQETQYF. This chain connects TRBV28 to TRBJ2-5, with 7 nucleotides matching TRBD2. Germline V gene sequence: CDR1 MDHEN, CDR2 SYDVKM. The V gene end was trimmed by 5 bases and the J gene end by 2 bases; junction bases not matched to a gene: 2. This CDR3 region has 13 residues. Drawing the rest from reference TRBV28 and TRBJ2-5, the complete variable domain is DVKVTQSSRYLVKRTGEKVFLECVQDMDHENMFWYRQDPGLGLRLIYFSYDVKMKEKGDIPEGYSVSREKKERFSLILESASTNQTSMYLCASSTGGQETQYFGPGTRLLVL.

The chain recombines TRBV30 with TRBJ2-1; TRBD2 agrees at 10 bases. The germline V gene encodes CDR1 GTSNPN and CDR2 SVGIG (reference sequence). V lost 4 bases, J lost 10 bases, and 10 bases stayed unmatched. The CDR3 totals 14 residues. The CDR3 nucleotides read TGTGCCTGGATAAGCGGGAGGGCGAGGGGAGAGCAGTTCTTC. The encoded protein is CAWISGRARGEQFF.

The chain links TRBV12-5 to TRBJ1-5; D possibly corresponds to TRBD1 (5 bases). Germline V gives CDR1 LGHNT, CDR2 FRNRAP. CDR3 length equals 14 residues. The germline V and J ends were trimmed by 7 bases and 4 bases, with 14 bases remaining between them. DNA of the CDR3: TGTGCTAGTGACGGGAGGGGCCGTAATCAGCCCCAGCATTTT. The encoded protein is CASDGRGRNQPQHF. The full variable domain, its missing parts supplied by reference TRBV12-5 and TRBJ1-5, is DARVTQTPRHKVTEMGQEVTMRCQPILGHNTVFWYRQTMMQGLELLAYFRNRAPLDDSGMPKDRFSAEMPDATLATLKIQPSEPRDSAVYFCASDGRGRNQPQHFGDGTRLSIL.

The chain joins TRBV5-1 to TRBJ2-7; D perhaps matches TRBD1 (6 bases). The germline V gene has CDR1 SGHRS and CDR2 YFSETQ. There are 15 residues in the CDR3. The V and J ends lost 0 bases and 4 bases respectively, with 14 bases between them. The CDR3 loop is CASSLGGAGEYEQYF. For the CDR3, the DNA is TGCGCCAGCAGCTTGGGTGGAGCAGGGGAGTACGAGCAGTACTTC.

The chain carries TRBV5-6 and TRBJ1-2; D ambiguous. This CDR3 spans 11 amino acids. Germline values: CDR1 SGHDT, CDR2 YYEEEE. V was cut by 4 bases and J by 8 bases, with 9 bases left in between. The CDR3 DNA reads TGTGCCAGCAGCAGGGAGCGGGGCTACACCTTC. It yields the protein CASSRERGYTF.

This chain uses TRBV7-2 with TRBJ2-6; D is unclear. This CDR3 has 19 amino acids. V gave up 1 base and J gave up 0 bases, with 16 bases separating them. CDR1 and CDR2 (germline): SGHTA, FQGNSA. The CDR3 sequence: CASSLEAGYTISGANVLTF. The CDR3 nucleotides are TGTGCCAGCAGCTTAGAGGCAGGATACACAATCTCTGGGGCCAACGTCCTGACTTTC. The complete variable domain, with remaining parts taken from reference TRBV7-2 and TRBJ2-6, reads GAGVSQSPSNKVTEKGKDVELRCDPISGHTALYWYRQSLGQGLEFLIYFQGNSAPDKSGLPSDRFSAERTGGSVSTLTIQRTQQEDSAVYLCASSLEAGYTISGANVLTFGAGSRLTVL.

This clone was detected only once. The rearrangement uses TRBV5-1 and TRBJ1-5; 8 bases are a match to TRBD1. From germline, CDR1 is SGHRS and CDR2 YFSETQ. The CDR3 runs to 14 residues. V shed 4 bases, J shed 7 bases, and the junction held 7 bases outside the gene matches. The CDR3 spells CASSDGQGRQPQHF. CDR3 coding DNA: TGCGCCAGCAGCGATGGACAGGGTAGACAGCCCCAGCATTTT.

Only a few counts were recorded for this clone. The V and J genes are TRBV11-2 and TRBJ2-7, with D maybe TRBD1 (6 bases). V was cut by 6 bases and J by 4 bases, with 19 bases left in between. The CDR3 is 15 amino acids. Looked up from germline, CDR1 is SGHAT and CDR2 is FQNNGV. As DNA, the CDR3 is TGTGCCAGCAGAAGGACAGACCAAGGGAGTTACGAGCAGTACTTC. Translating gives CASRRTDQGSYEQYF.

V and J are TRBV9 and TRBJ2-5; TRBD1 agrees at 7 bases. The CDR3 covers 15 residues. Germline V gene lookup returns CDR1 SGDLS and CDR2 YYNGEE. The junction had 7 bases not matched to a gene; V was cut back by 0 bases and J by 5 bases. The CDR3 sequence: CASSVEGGTRETQYF. DNA for the CDR3: TGTGCCAGCAGCGTAGAAGGGGGCACGAGGGAGACCCAGTACTTC. The full variable domain, completed using reference TRBV9 and TRBJ2-5, is DSGVTQTPKHLITATGQRVTLRCSPRSGDLSVYWYQQSLDQGLQFLIQYYNGEERAKGNILERFSAQQFPDLHSELNLSSLELGDSALYFCASSVEGGTRETQYFGPGTRLLVL.

In its sample, this clone was seen once. The chain carries TRBV30 and TRBJ2-1; 10 nucleotides line up with TRBD2. Germline V gene data show CDR1 as GTSNPN and CDR2 as SVGIG (reference sequence). Germline trimming cut 0 bases from V and 0 bases from J; bases unmatched to any gene: 8. The CDR3 consists of 18 residues. DNA of the CDR3: TGTGCCTGGAGTGTACGTCTAGCGGGGGCGCGCTCCTACAATGAGCAGTTCTTC. Translation: CAWSVRLAGARSYNEQFF.

The genes are TRBV5-6 and TRBJ2-3; the D gene is possibly TRBD2 (5 bases). CDR3 length: 15 amino acids. Trimming took off 2 bases at V and 4 bases at J, with 14 bases between the two ends. Looked up from germline, CDR1 is SGHDT and CDR2 is YYEEEE. The CDR3 sequence is CASSLTGLAPDTQYF. The CDR3 DNA sequence: TGTGCCAGCAGCTTAACGGGCCTAGCCCCAGATACGCAGTATTTT. Complete variable domain (other parts from reference TRBV5-6 and TRBJ2-3): DAGVTQSPTHLIKTRGQQVTLRCSPKSGHDTVSWYQQALGQGPQFIFQYYEEEERQRGNFPDRFSGHQFPNYSSELNVNALLLGDSALYLCASSLTGLAPDTQYFGPGTRLTVL.

The J gene is TRBJ2-5, the V gene TRBV5-6; 8 bases align to TRBD1. Germline CDR1 is SGHDT and CDR2 is YYEEEE. V shed 4 bases, J shed 7 bases, and the junction held 6 bases outside the gene matches. The CDR3 extends over 13 amino acids. The CDR3 reads CASSPKGQGTQYF. Here the CDR3 DNA reads TGTGCCAGCAGCCCGAAAGGACAGGGGACCCAGTACTTC.

CDR3 protein: CATSRDATGGRSYNSPLHF. DNA of the CDR3: TGTGCCACCAGCAGAGATGCGACAGGGGGTCGCTCCTATAATTCACCCCTCCACTTT. The rearrangement links TRBV15 to TRBJ1-6; 9 bases are a match to TRBD1. The V and J ends lost 0 bases and 0 bases, in that order; junction bases with no gene match: 6. Germline lookup yields CDR1 LNHNV and CDR2 YYDKDF (reference sequence). The CDR3 is made up of 19 amino acids.

V gene TRBV6-1 combines with J gene TRBJ2-2, with 8 bases fitting TRBD1. This CDR3 is 13 amino acids long. The V and J ends lost 7 bases and 9 bases, in that order; junction bases with no gene match: 7. CDR1 and CDR2 (germline): MNHNS, SASEGT. The CDR3 is CASTGGVFRELFF. CDR3 nucleotides: TGTGCCAGCACAGGGGGCGTTTTCCGGGAGCTGTTTTTT.

The CDR3 coding sequence is TGTGCCAGCAGTATAGTACAGGGGGTGAACACTGAAGCTTTCTTT. As protein: CASSIVQGVNTEAFF. The chain joins TRBV11-2 to TRBJ1-1; 8 bases are a match to TRBD1. The CDR3 contains 15 residues. Trimming cost V 6 bases and J 0 bases; bases outside gene matches: 6. CDR1 is SGHAT, CDR2 FQNNGV, per germline.

A remark on this clone: Other DNA sequences in this sample translate to the same CDR3. The chain is built from TRBV29-1 and TRBJ1-2; no clear D gene. V was trimmed by 2 bases and J by 2 bases, leaving 6 bases between them. The CDR3 covers 12 residues. In germline, CDR1 is SQVTM, CDR2 ANQGSEA. The CDR3 loop reads CSVETVNYGYTF. The CDR3 DNA is TGCAGCGTTGAAACTGTAAACTATGGCTACACCTTC.